Each of the 15 T cell receptor beta chains below was sequenced from the same sample in a study of cytomegalovirus exposure and HLA in healthy donors. Assay used: immunoSEQ multiplex PCR; TCRdb lists only in-frame clones, some missing. The table includes some 250,000 clones, more than 75% detected once. Sequencing was carried out using PBMCs. All receptors derive from a woman in her twenties or thirties in good health and CMV-seropositive.

In its sample, this clone was seen once. The chain uses TRBV27 and TRBJ2-5; D is perhaps TRBD2 (6 bases). This CDR3 spans 13 amino acids. V was cut by 2 bases and J by 7 bases, with 11 bases left in between. Germline loops: CDR1 MNHEY, CDR2 SMNVEV (reference sequence). CDR3 in DNA: TGTGCCAGCAGTTTAACGGGAGACGTGACCCAGTACTTC. Protein: CASSLTGDVTQYF.

The CDR3 DNA sequence: TGTGCCATCACTGGGAATAGCGGCACCGGGGAGCTGTTTTTT. Amino acids: CAITGNSGTGELFF. The gene calls are TRBV10-3 and TRBJ2-2, with a possible D match to TRBD2 (6 bases). V lost 7 bases and J 4 bases, leaving 13 bases between the germline ends. The CDR3 is made up of 14 amino acids. Germline-derived CDR1 and CDR2 are ENHRY and SYGVKD.

The chain's CDR3 is CASSQEHRGLGYGYTF. The CDR3 coding sequence is TGCGCCAGCAGCCAAGAGCACAGGGGGCTTGGCTATGGCTACACCTTC. The chain links TRBV4-1 to TRBJ1-2, with 9 bases matching TRBD1. J was trimmed by 4 bases and V by 0 bases; bases with no gene match: 6. The CDR3 is 16 residues long. Germline CDR1 is MGHRA and CDR2 is YSYEKL.

This clone is a singleton in its sample. The CDR3 is CASSPGAGARGNEQFF. CDR3 nucleotides: TGTGCCAGCTCACCAGGGGCGGGGGCGCGTGGGAATGAGCAGTTCTTC. The J gene is TRBJ2-1, the V gene TRBV18, with a weak D call TRBD2 (7 bases). The ends were cut back, 2 bases at V and 7 bases at J, with 18 bases in the middle. The CDR3 runs 16 residues. CDR1 KGHSH and CDR2 LQKENI come from the germline V gene.

The J gene is TRBJ2-2, the V gene TRBV27, with TRBD2 identical over 9 bases. The CDR3 runs 17 residues. Germline V CDR1 and CDR2: MNHEY, SMNVEV (reference sequence). Trimming removed 5 bases from V and 2 bases from J; junction bases left unmatched: 9. Here the CDR3 reads CASSLDRTSENTGELFF. CDR3 DNA sequence: TGTGCCAGCAGTCTCGACCGGACTAGCGAAAACACCGGGGAGCTGTTTTTT.

The gene calls are TRBV15 and TRBJ2-7; TRBD1 matches at 8 bases. Trimming removed 3 bases from V and 8 bases from J; junction bases left unmatched: 9. CDR3 size: 14 residues. Germline values: CDR1 LNHNV, CDR2 YYDKDF (reference sequence). DNA of the CDR3: TGTGCCACCAGCAGTTACCGGGACAGGAATAAGCAGTACTTC. Translation: CATSSYRDRNKQYF.

This chain connects TRBV27 to TRBJ2-1; perhaps TRBD1 as D (6 bases). Germline V gene sequence: CDR1 MNHEY, CDR2 SMNVEV (reference sequence). The CDR3 loop spans 16 amino acids. V lost 4 bases, J lost 4 bases, and 17 bases lay in between. For the CDR3, the DNA is TGTGCCAGCAGTTCCCACAGGGATCACCCATACAATGAGCAGTTCTTC. Amino acids: CASSSHRDHPYNEQFF.

This clone was seen only a few times. In DNA form, the CDR3 reads TGTGCCAGCAGCGGACTCAATCAGCCCCAGCATTTT. Translation gives CASSGLNQPQHF. The V call is TRBV13, the J call TRBJ1-5; D is unresolved. The V end lost 5 bases, the J end lost 3 bases, and 5 bases lay between the germline ends. CDR1 PRHDT and CDR2 FYEKMQ come from the germline V gene (reference sequence). This CDR3 is 12 amino acids long.

The genes are TRBV6-6 and TRBJ2-1; TRBD2 is a possible D gene (6 bases). From germline, CDR1 is MNHNY and CDR2 SVGAGI (reference sequence). The V end lost 0 bases, the J end lost 7 bases, and 16 bases lay between the germline ends. The CDR3 length is 16 residues. The CDR3, as DNA: TGTGCCAGCAGTTACTCGTTCGGAGGGAGTATAAATGAGCAGTTCTTC. Its protein product is CASSYSFGGSINEQFF.

The chain uses TRBV18 and TRBJ1-4; the match to TRBD1 covers 9 bases. V dropped 3 bases and J dropped 6; count of bases not matched to a gene: 2. The CDR3 loop spans 14 amino acids. The germline gives CDR1 KGHSH, CDR2 LQKENI. The CDR3 DNA follows: TGTGCCAGCTCACCGACAGGGGGTGATGAAAAACTGTTTTTT. It specifies CASSPTGGDEKLFF. Combining the CDR3 with reference TRBV18 and TRBJ1-4 gives the whole variable domain NAGVMQNPRHLVRRRGQEARLRCSPMKGHSHVYWYRQLPEEGLKFMVYLQKENIIDESGMPKERFSAEFPKEGPSILRIQQVVRGDSAAYFCASSPTGGDEKLFFGSGTQLSVL.

The V and J genes are TRBV30 and TRBJ1-2; TRBD1 matches 9 bases. The CDR3 has 13 amino acids. V shed 4 bases, J shed 8 bases, and the junction held 8 bases outside the gene matches. CDR1 GTSNPN and CDR2 SVGIG come from the germline V gene (reference sequence). This CDR3 reads CAWTKDRGRGYTF. DNA of the CDR3: TGTGCCTGGACGAAGGACAGGGGAAGAGGCTACACCTTC.

The J gene is TRBJ2-1, the V gene TRBV30, with TRBD2 matching over 8 bases. This CDR3 region has 17 residues. Looked up from germline, CDR1 is GTSNPN and CDR2 is SVGIG (reference sequence). V lost 0 bases, J lost 3 bases, and 10 bases stayed unmatched. CDR3 nucleotide sequence: TGTGCCTGGAGTGTGGGCTCCGGGACTAGTCACTACAATGAGCAGTTCTTC. Residues: CAWSVGSGTSHYNEQFF.

This chain uses TRBV11-3 with TRBJ2-7; D possibly corresponds to TRBD1 (5 bases). V was shortened by 2 bases and J by 0 bases, with 8 bases between the two germline ends. CDR1 and CDR2 (germline): SGHNT, YENEEA. The CDR3 extends over 14 amino acids. DNA of the CDR3: TGTGCCAGCAGCTTACAGGGAAGCTCCTACGAGCAGTACTTC. It is translated as CASSLQGSSYEQYF.

The V and J genes are TRBV28 and TRBJ1-2, with TRBD1 matching over 8 bases. From germline, CDR1 is MDHEN and CDR2 SYDVKM. J lost 3 bases, V lost 6 bases, and 3 bases had no gene match. The CDR3 loop spans 13 amino acids. DNA for the CDR3: TGTGCCAGCAGGTACAGGGGGTACTATGGCTACACCTTC. Protein: CASRYRGYYGYTF.

The genes are TRBV15 and TRBJ2-7; D is possibly TRBD2 (7 bases). The V end was cut by 1 base, the J end by 2 bases, with 15 bases between. This CDR3 has 16 amino acids. Germline CDR1 reads LNHNV; CDR2 reads YYDKDF (reference sequence). The CDR3, as DNA: TGTGCCACCAGCAGAGGGACAGCGGGACCTCCCTACGAGCAGTACTTC. Residues: CATSRGTAGPPYEQYF.